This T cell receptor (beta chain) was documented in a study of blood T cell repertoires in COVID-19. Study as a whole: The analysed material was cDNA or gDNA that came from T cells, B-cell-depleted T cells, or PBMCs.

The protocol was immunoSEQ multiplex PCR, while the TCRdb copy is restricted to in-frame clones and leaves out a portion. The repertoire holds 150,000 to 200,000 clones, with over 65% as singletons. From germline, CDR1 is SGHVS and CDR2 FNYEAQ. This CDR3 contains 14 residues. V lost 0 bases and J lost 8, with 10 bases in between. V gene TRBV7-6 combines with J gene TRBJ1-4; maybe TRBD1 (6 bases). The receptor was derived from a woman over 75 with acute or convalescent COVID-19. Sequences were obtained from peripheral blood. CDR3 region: CASSLAQGREKLFF. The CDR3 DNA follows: TGTGCCAGCAGCTTAGCCCAGGGGCGGGAAAAACTGTTTTTT.